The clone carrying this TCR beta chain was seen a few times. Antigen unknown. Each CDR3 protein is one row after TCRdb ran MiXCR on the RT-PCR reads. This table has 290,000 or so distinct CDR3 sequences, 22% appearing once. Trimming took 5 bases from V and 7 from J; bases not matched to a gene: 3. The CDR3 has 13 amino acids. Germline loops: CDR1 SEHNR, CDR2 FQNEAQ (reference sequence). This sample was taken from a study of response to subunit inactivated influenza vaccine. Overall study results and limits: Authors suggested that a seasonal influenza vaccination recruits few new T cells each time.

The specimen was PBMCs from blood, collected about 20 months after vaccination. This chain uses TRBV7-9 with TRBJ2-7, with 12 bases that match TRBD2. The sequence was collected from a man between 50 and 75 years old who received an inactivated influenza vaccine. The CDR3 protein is CASSASGGVEQYF. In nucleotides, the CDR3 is TGTGCCAGCAGCGCTAGCGGGGGGGTAGAGCAGTACTTC.